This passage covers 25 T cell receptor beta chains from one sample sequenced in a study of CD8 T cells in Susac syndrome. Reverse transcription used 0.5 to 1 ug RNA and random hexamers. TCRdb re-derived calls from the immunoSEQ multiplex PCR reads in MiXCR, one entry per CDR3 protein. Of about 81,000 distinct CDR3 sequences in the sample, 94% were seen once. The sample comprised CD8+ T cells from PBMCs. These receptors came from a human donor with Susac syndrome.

This CDR3 reads CASSSAGTGSLNEKLFF. Written as DNA, the CDR3 is TGTGCCAGCAGTTCCGCCGGGACAGGAAGCCTAAATGAAAAACTGTTTTTT. This sequence joins TRBV12-3 or TRBV12-4 and TRBJ1-4; TRBD1 matches 8 bases. The CDR3 loop spans 17 amino acids. Trimming at V came to 4 bases and at J to 5 bases, leaving 12 bases not matched to a gene.

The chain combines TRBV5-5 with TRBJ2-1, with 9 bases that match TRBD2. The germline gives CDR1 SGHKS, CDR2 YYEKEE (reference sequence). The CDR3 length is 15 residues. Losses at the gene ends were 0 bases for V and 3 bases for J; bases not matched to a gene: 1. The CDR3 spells CASSLEAGGYNEQFF. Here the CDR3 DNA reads TGTGCCAGCAGCTTGGAAGCGGGGGGCTACAATGAGCAGTTCTTC.

The DNA for the CDR3 is TGTGCCAGCAGTGGCAGCCGAGCGGGAGGTCCCTACGAGCAGTACTTC. Its protein is CASSGSRAGGPYEQYF. The chain has TRBV2 and TRBJ2-7; 9 nucleotides agree with TRBD2. Germline lookup yields CDR1 SNHLY and CDR2 FYNNEI. The CDR3 spans 16 residues. V was clipped by 4 bases and J by 2 bases; unmatched bases: 9. The full variable domain, with the rest looked up from reference TRBV2 and TRBJ2-7, is EPEVTQTPSHQVTQMGQEVILRCVPISNHLYFYWYRQILGQKVEFLVSFYNNEISEKSEIFDDQFSVERPDGSNFTLKIRSTKLEDSAMYFCASSGSRAGGPYEQYFGPGTRLTVT.

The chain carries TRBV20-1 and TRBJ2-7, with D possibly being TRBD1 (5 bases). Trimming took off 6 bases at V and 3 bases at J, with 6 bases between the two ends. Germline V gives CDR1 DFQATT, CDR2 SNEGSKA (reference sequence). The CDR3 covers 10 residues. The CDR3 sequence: CSADSYEQYF. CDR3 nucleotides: TGCAGTGCCGACAGCTACGAGCAGTACTTC.

The CDR3 bases are TGTGCCACCAGCCCGGACAGCTCCTACGAGCAGTACTTC. This encodes CATSPDSSYEQYF. The chain employs TRBV15 and TRBJ2-7; maybe TRBD1 (6 bases). Trimming pared 5 bases from V and 0 bases from J, leaving 8 bases between. In germline, CDR1 is LNHNV, CDR2 YYDKDF (reference sequence). This CDR3 has 13 residues.

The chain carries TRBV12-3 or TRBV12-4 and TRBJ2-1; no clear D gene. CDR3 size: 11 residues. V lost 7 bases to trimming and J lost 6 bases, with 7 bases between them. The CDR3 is CASTLLNEQFF. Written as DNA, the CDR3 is TGTGCCAGCACCCTCCTCAATGAGCAGTTCTTC.

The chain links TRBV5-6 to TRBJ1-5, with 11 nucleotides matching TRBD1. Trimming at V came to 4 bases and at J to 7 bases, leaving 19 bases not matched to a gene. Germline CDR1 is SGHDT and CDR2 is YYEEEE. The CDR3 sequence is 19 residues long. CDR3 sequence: CASSLTGQGAMGVVQPQHF. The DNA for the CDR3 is TGTGCCAGCAGCCTGACTGGACAGGGGGCGATGGGTGTGGTGCAGCCCCAGCATTTT. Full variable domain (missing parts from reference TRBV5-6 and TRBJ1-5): DAGVTQSPTHLIKTRGQQVTLRCSPKSGHDTVSWYQQALGQGPQFIFQYYEEEERQRGNFPDRFSGHQFPNYSSELNVNALLLGDSALYLCASSLTGQGAMGVVQPQHFGDGTRLSIL.

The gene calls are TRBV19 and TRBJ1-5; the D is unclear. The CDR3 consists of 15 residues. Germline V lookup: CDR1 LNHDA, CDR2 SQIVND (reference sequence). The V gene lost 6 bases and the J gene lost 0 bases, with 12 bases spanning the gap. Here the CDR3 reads CASRWAQDSNQPQHF. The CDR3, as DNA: TGTGCCAGTAGATGGGCCCAGGATAGCAATCAGCCCCAGCATTTT.

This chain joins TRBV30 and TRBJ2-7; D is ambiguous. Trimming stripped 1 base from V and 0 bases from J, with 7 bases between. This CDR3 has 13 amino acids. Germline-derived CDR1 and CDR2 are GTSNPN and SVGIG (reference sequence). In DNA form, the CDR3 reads TGTGCCTGGAGTGGTCCGGCCTCCTACGAGCAGTACTTC. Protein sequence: CAWSGPASYEQYF.

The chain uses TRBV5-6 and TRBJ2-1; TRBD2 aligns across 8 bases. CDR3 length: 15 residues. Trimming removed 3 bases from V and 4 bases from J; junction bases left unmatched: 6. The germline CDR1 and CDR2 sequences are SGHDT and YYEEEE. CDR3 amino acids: CASSWGTSGYNEQFF. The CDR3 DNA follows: TGTGCCAGCAGCTGGGGAACTAGCGGTTACAATGAGCAGTTCTTC.

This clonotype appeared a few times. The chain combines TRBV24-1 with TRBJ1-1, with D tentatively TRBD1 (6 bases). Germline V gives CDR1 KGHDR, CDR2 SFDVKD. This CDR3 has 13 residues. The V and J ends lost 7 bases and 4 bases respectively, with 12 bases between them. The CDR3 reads CATRKTGSTEAFF. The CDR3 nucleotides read TGTGCCACCAGAAAAACAGGGAGCACTGAAGCTTTCTTT.

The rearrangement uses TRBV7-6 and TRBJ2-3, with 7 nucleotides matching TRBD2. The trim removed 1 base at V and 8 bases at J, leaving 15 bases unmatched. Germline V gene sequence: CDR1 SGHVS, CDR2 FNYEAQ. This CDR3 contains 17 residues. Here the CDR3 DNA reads TGTGCCAGCAGCTTAGAGGGGCGGGGGACTGCCCCACTTACGCAGTATTTT. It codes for CASSLEGRGTAPLTQYF.

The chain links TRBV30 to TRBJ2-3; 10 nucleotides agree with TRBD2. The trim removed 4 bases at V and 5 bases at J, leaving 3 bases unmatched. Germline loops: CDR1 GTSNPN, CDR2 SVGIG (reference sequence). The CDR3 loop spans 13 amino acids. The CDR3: CAWTSGSGDTQYF. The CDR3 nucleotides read TGTGCCTGGACTAGCGGGAGCGGAGATACGCAGTATTTT.

The CDR3 DNA reads TGTGCCAGCAGCGCCCAGGTGGACAATGAGCAGTTCTTC. Amino acids: CASSAQVDNEQFF. This chain uses TRBV7-3 with TRBJ2-1; no reliable D call. Trimming took 5 bases from V and 5 from J, leaving 10 bases between them. The CDR3 has 13 residues. CDR1 is SGHTA and CDR2 is FQGTGA in the germline V gene.

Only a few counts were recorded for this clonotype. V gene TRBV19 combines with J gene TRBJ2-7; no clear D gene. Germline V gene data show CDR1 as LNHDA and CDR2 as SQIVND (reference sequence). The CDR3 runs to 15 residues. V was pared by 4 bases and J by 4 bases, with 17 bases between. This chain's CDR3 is CASSNVERKPYEQYF. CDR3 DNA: TGTGCCAGTAGTAATGTGGAACGGAAGCCATACGAGCAGTACTTC. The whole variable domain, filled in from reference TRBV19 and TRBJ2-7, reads DGGITQSPKYLFRKEGQNVTLSCEQNLNHDAMYWYRQDPGQGLRLIYYSQIVNDFQKGDIAEGYSVSREKKESFPLTVTSAQKNPTAFYLCASSNVERKPYEQYFGPGTRLTVT.

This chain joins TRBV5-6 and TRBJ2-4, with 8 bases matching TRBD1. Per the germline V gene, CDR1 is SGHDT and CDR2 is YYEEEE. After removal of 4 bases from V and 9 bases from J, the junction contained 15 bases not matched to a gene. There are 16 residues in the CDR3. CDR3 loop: CASSQNSRQGLVIQYF. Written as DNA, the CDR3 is TGTGCCAGCAGCCAGAACTCCCGACAGGGGCTTGTCATTCAGTACTTC.

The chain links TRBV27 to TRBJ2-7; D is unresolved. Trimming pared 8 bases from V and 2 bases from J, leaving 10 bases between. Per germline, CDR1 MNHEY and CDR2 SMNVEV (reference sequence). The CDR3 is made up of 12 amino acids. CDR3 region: CASAVSPYEQYF. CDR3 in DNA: TGTGCCAGCGCTGTAAGTCCCTACGAGCAGTACTTC.

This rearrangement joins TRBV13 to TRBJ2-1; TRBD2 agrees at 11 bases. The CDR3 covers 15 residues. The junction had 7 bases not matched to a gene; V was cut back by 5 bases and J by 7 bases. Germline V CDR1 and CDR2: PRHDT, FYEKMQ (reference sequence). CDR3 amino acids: CASSLGASGRNEQFF. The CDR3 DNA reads TGTGCCAGCAGCCTGGGGGCTAGCGGGAGGAATGAGCAGTTCTTC.

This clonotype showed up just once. CDR3: CASSPRPTAQLYQETQYF. The CDR3 DNA reads TGTGCCAGCAGCCCTCGGCCGACAGCTCAACTATACCAAGAGACCCAGTACTTC. The V and J genes are TRBV27 and TRBJ2-5, with D perhaps matching TRBD1 (5 bases). Trimming shortened V by 6 bases and J by 0 bases, and 23 bases separated the two germline ends. The CDR3 loop spans 18 amino acids. CDR1 and CDR2 (germline): MNHEY, SMNVEV (reference sequence).

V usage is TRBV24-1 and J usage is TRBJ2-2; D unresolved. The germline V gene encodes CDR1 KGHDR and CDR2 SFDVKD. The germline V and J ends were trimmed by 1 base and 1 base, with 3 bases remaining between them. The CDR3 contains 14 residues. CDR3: CATSDFENTGELFF. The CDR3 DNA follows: TGTGCCACCAGTGATTTCGAGAACACCGGGGAGCTGTTTTTT.

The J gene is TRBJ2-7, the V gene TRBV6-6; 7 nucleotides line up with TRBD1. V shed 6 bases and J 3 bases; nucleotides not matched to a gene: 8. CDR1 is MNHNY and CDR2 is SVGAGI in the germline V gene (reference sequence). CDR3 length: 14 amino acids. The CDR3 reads CASSPRGQNYEQYF. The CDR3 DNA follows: TGTGCCAGCAGCCCAAGGGGACAGAACTACGAGCAGTACTTC.

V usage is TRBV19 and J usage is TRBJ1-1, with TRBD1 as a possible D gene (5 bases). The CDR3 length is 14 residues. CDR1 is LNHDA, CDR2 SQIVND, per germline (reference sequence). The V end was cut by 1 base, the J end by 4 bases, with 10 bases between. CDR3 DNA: TGTGCCAGTAGTATAGGGGCAGGGTTCACTGAAGCTTTCTTT. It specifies CASSIGAGFTEAFF. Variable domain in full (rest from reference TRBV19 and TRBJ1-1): DGGITQSPKYLFRKEGQNVTLSCEQNLNHDAMYWYRQDPGQGLRLIYYSQIVNDFQKGDIAEGYSVSREKKESFPLTVTSAQKNPTAFYLCASSIGAGFTEAFFGQGTRLTVV.

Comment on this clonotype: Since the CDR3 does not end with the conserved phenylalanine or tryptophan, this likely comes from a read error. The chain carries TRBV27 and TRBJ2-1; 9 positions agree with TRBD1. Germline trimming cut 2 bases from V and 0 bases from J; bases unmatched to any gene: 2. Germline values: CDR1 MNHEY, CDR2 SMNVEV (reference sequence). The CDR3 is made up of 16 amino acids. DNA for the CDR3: TGTGCCAGCAGTTTAGGGACAGGGAGCTCCTACAATGAGCAGTTCTTG. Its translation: CASSLGTGSSYNEQFL.

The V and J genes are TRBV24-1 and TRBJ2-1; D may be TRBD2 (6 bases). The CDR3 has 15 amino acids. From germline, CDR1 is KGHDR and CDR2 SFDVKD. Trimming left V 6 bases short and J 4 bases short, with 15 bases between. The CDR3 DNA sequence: TGTGCCACCAGTCGAGGATCCGGGAGTTACAATGAGCAGTTCTTC. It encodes CATSRGSGSYNEQFF.

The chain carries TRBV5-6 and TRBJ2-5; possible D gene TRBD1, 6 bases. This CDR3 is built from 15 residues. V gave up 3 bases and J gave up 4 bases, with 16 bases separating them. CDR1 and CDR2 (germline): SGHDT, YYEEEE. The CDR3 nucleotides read TGTGCCAGCAGCTGGCCGCAGGGGCTAGGAGAGACCCAGTACTTC. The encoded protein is CASSWPQGLGETQYF.